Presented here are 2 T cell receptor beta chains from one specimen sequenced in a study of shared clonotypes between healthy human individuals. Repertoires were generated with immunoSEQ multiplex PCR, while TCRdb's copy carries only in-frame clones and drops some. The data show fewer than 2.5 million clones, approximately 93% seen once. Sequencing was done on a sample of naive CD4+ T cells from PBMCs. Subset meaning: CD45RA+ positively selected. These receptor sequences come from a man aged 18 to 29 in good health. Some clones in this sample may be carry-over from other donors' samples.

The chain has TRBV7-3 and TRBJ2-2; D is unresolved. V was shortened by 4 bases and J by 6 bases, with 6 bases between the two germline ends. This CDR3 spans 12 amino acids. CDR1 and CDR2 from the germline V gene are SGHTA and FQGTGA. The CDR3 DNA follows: TGTGCCAGCAGCTCAGTGGCCGGGGAGCTGTTTTTT. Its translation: CASSSVAGELFF.

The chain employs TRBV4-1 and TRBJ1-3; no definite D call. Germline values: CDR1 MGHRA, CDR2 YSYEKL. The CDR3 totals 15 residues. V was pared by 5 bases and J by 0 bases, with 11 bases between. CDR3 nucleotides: TGCGCCAGCAGCTTTACTGCTTACTCTGGAAACACCATATATTTT. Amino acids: CASSFTAYSGNTIYF.